The 10 T cell receptor beta chains in this list originate from one sample, sequenced in a study of cytomegalovirus exposure and HLA in healthy donors. PCR employed 60 Vbeta and 13 Jbeta primers. The assay was immunoSEQ multiplex PCR, and TCRdb's table has in-frame clones only and misses some. The table lists around 130,000 clones, 8.5% to 9% of them singletons. Sequencing was performed on PBMCs. Every receptor here comes from a woman in her thirties or forties in good health and CMV-seropositive.

Points on this clone: This sample includes further DNA sequences coding for the same CDR3. The chain employs TRBV5-1 and TRBJ2-1; 8 positions match TRBD2. With 0 bases clipped from V and 6 bases from J, the junction kept 2 bases outside the gene matches. Germline CDR1 is SGHRS and CDR2 is YFSETQ. The CDR3 runs 14 residues. CDR3 coding DNA: TGCGCCAGCAGCTTGGCGGGGGGGCCCAATGAGCAGTTCTTC. Its translation: CASSLAGGPNEQFF.

The rearrangement links TRBV30 to TRBJ1-2; D not certain. The germline V gene has CDR1 GTSNPN and CDR2 SVGIG (reference sequence). Trimming shortened V by 0 bases and J by 0 bases, and 11 bases separated the two germline ends. The CDR3 is 15 residues long. CDR3 protein: CAWSVTQSSNYGYTF. The CDR3 coding sequence is TGTGCCTGGAGTGTAACGCAGTCCTCTAACTATGGCTACACCTTC.

Regarding this clone: Likely a read error: the CDR3 ends without its conserved phenylalanine or tryptophan. The V call is TRBV27, the J call TRBJ2-7; 9 nucleotides agree with TRBD1. V shed 4 bases, J shed 6 bases, and the junction held 4 bases outside the gene matches. There are 13 residues in the CDR3. CDR1 and CDR2 (germline): MNHEY, SMNVEV (reference sequence). CDR3 nucleotides: TGTGCCAGCAGTTGGACAGGGGCGGGCGAGCAGTACTCC. It codes for CASSWTGAGEQYS.

This chain links TRBV5-1 with TRBJ2-5; D gene uncertain. The CDR3 runs 17 residues. Germline assignment: CDR1 SGHRS and CDR2 YFSETQ. Deletions cut 3 bases from V and 1 base from J, with 19 bases between. CDR3 nucleotide sequence: TGCGCCAGCAGCTGGTTAGTCATGACTGGCTCCCAAGAGACCCAGTACTTC. Translated: CASSWLVMTGSQETQYF.

The rearrangement uses TRBV11-3 and TRBJ2-2; possible D gene TRBD1, 6 bases. Germline assignment: CDR1 SGHNT and CDR2 YENEEA. V gave up 1 base and J gave up 7 bases, with 7 bases separating them. This CDR3 spans 13 amino acids. The CDR3 coding sequence is TGTGCCAGCAGCTTAGGGGGGCACGGGGAGCTGTTTTTT. Translation gives CASSLGGHGELFF.

This clone was observed a handful of times. The CDR3 loop is CASSPRQGARYEQYF. The CDR3 region has the DNA TGTGCCAGCAGCCCCCGACAGGGGGCGAGGTACGAGCAGTACTTC. The V call is TRBV7-6, the J call TRBJ2-7; 10 bases match TRBD1. Germline V CDR1 and CDR2: SGHVS, FNYEAQ. This CDR3 comprises 15 residues. V dropped 5 bases and J dropped 4; count of bases not matched to a gene: 8.

The table lists this clone with a few counts. The V and J genes are TRBV7-7 and TRBJ2-2; D is ambiguous. The germline V gene has CDR1 SSHAT and CDR2 FNYEAQ (reference sequence). CDR3 length: 13 residues. The ends were cut back, 1 base at V and 6 bases at J, with 6 bases in the middle. The CDR3 sequence is CASSLDRPGELFF. In nucleotides, the CDR3 is TGTGCCAGCAGCTTAGACAGACCCGGGGAGCTGTTTTTT. Full variable domain (remainder filled in from reference TRBV7-7 and TRBJ2-2): GAGVSQSPRYKVTKRGQDVTLRCDPISSHATLYWYQQALGQGPEFLTYFNYEAQPDKSGLPSDRFSAERPEGSISTLTIQRTEQRDSAMYRCASSLDRPGELFFGEGSRLTVL.

This clone was found a few times. The chain employs TRBV5-4 and TRBJ2-4, with TRBD1 matching 8 bases. The CDR3 is 14 residues long. Germline V gene data show CDR1 as SGHNT and CDR2 as YYREEE (reference sequence). V trimming: 4 bases; J trimming: 4 bases; junction bases outside the gene matches: 4. CDR3 loop: CASSPGTGKNIQYF. The DNA for the CDR3 is TGTGCCAGCAGCCCTGGGACAGGTAAAAACATTCAGTACTTC. The full variable domain, rest sourced from reference TRBV5-4 and TRBJ2-4, is ETGVTQSPTHLIKTRGQQVTLRCSSQSGHNTVSWYQQALGQGPQFIFQYYREEENGRGNFPPRFSGLQFPNYSSELNVNALELDDSALYLCASSPGTGKNIQYFGAGTRLSVL.

The genes are TRBV28 and TRBJ1-4, with 7 nucleotides matching TRBD1. Looked up from germline, CDR1 is MDHEN and CDR2 is SYDVKM. The CDR3 covers 15 residues. J gave up 2 bases and V 6 bases, and 6 bases lay outside the gene matches. The CDR3 DNA sequence: TGTGCCAGCAGCTCTCAGACAGGGACTAATGAAAAACTGTTTTTT. It specifies CASSSQTGTNEKLFF.

The chain is built from TRBV15 and TRBJ2-5, with D possibly matching TRBD1 (5 bases). The V end was cut by 3 bases, the J end by 7 bases, with 12 bases between. CDR3 length: 13 residues. Looked up from germline, CDR1 is LNHNV and CDR2 is YYDKDF (reference sequence). CDR3: CATSRARGRTQYF. CDR3 DNA sequence: TGTGCCACCAGCAGGGCTAGGGGTAGGACCCAGTACTTC.